These 16 T cell receptor beta chains originate from one sample sequenced in a study of OX40 agonist ivuxolimab in advanced cancers. The method was immunoSEQ multiplex PCR; TCRdb's version includes in-frame clones alone and lacks a portion of them. The sample contains around 64,000 clones, approximately 84% of which appear only once. The specimen was CD4+ or CD8+ T cells sorted from blood, collected in a trial of the OX40 agonist ivuxolimab. The source is an adult with an advanced solid tumor such as melanoma, head and neck, liver or kidney cancer.

The chain carries TRBV5-1 and TRBJ1-3; D is unresolved. CDR1 is SGHRS and CDR2 is YFSETQ in the germline V gene. The CDR3 covers 15 residues. Deletions cut 0 bases from V and 0 bases from J, with 7 bases between. The CDR3 region has the DNA TGCGCCAGCAGCTTGGACGGGAACTCTGGAAACACCATATATTTT. It is translated as CASSLDGNSGNTIYF.

The rearrangement uses TRBV7-6 and TRBJ2-3, with 7 bases identical to TRBD1. The CDR3 totals 14 residues. V trimming: 6 bases; J trimming: 0 bases; junction bases outside the gene matches: 3. Germline CDR1 SGHVS, CDR2 FNYEAQ. The DNA for the CDR3 is TGTGCCAGCAGGCTACAGGGGAGCACAGATACGCAGTATTTT. This translates into CASRLQGSTDTQYF.

The rearrangement links TRBV15 to TRBJ1-4; TRBD1 is a possible D gene (5 bases). CDR3 size: 17 residues. Trimming removed 0 bases at V and 8 bases at J, with 19 bases between. Germline loops: CDR1 LNHNV, CDR2 YYDKDF (reference sequence). The CDR3 nucleotides read TGTGCCACCAGCAGAGATAGGGGTAGAGGGTTAAAGGAAAAACTGTTTTTT. Protein: CATSRDRGRGLKEKLFF.

The chain has TRBV19 and TRBJ1-2; 8 bases align to TRBD1. The CDR3 totals 15 residues. J gave up 5 bases and V 8 bases, and 13 bases lay outside the gene matches. From germline, CDR1 is LNHDA and CDR2 SQIVND (reference sequence). The CDR3 sequence: CASYRQGTFEYGYTF. In nucleotides, the CDR3 is TGTGCCAGTTACCGACAGGGGACGTTTGAATATGGCTACACCTTC.

This clone showed up just a few times. The V gene is TRBV7-9, the J gene TRBJ2-2; 15 bases agree with TRBD2. The CDR3 sequence is 19 residues long. The trim removed 5 bases at V and 3 bases at J, leaving 10 bases unmatched. Germline V gene sequence: CDR1 SEHNR, CDR2 FQNEAQ (reference sequence). The CDR3: CASSPRTSGRGADTGELFF. Written as DNA, the CDR3 is TGTGCCAGCAGCCCGCGGACTAGCGGGAGGGGGGCTGACACCGGGGAGCTGTTTTTT. Based on the CDR3 plus reference TRBV7-9 and TRBJ2-2, the full variable domain is DTGVSQNPRHKITKRGQNVTFRCDPISEHNRLYWYRQTLGQGPEFLTYFQNEAQLEKSRLLSDRFSAERPKGSFSTLEIQRTEQGDSAMYLCASSPRTSGRGADTGELFFGEGSRLTVL.

V gene TRBV7-2 combines with J gene TRBJ2-1; 10 nucleotides align to TRBD1. The CDR3 totals 14 residues. The germline V gene has CDR1 SGHTA and CDR2 FQGNSA. The junction had 3 bases not matched to a gene; V was cut back by 8 bases and J by 2 bases. DNA for the CDR3: TGTGCCAGCGGACAGGGGGAGACCTACAATGAGCAGTTCTTC. Translating it yields CASGQGETYNEQFF.

This chain joins TRBV25-1 and TRBJ1-1; TRBD1 aligns across 10 bases. CDR3 size: 15 residues. The V gene's germline CDR1 is MGHDK and CDR2 SYGVNS. Losses at the gene ends were 0 bases for V and 6 bases for J; bases not matched to a gene: 4. The DNA for the CDR3 is TGTGCCAGCAGTGAATACGGGGACAGGGGCGCTGAAGCTTTCTTT. This sequence encodes CASSEYGDRGAEAFF.

The chain uses TRBV7-2 and TRBJ1-6; the match to TRBD1 covers 10 bases. CDR1 and CDR2 from the germline V gene are SGHTA and FQGNSA. The CDR3 sequence is 17 residues long. The trim removed 3 bases at V and 8 bases at J, leaving 10 bases unmatched. The CDR3 is CASSFALPGQGYSPLHF. DNA of the CDR3: TGTGCCAGCAGCTTCGCACTACCGGGACAGGGGTATTCACCCCTCCACTTT.

The chain has TRBV2 and TRBJ2-2, with D perhaps TRBD2 (5 bases). The CDR3 totals 16 residues. Germline CDR1 reads SNHLY; CDR2 reads FYNNEI. The ends were cut back, 5 bases at V and 0 bases at J, with 13 bases in the middle. The CDR3 protein is CASSPPGRANTGELFF. For the CDR3, the DNA is TGTGCCAGCAGTCCCCCGGGGAGAGCGAACACCGGGGAGCTGTTTTTT.

The CDR3 sequence is CASLLQGSTEAFF. The CDR3 nucleotides read TGTGCCAGCCTCCTGCAGGGGAGTACTGAAGCTTTCTTT. The chain uses TRBV2 and TRBJ1-1, with D possibly being TRBD1 (6 bases). The CDR3 is 13 residues long. The germline CDR1 and CDR2 sequences are SNHLY and FYNNEI. Trimming pared 8 bases from V and 5 bases from J, leaving 15 bases between.

A single count supports this clone. This rearrangement joins TRBV14 to TRBJ2-5; D not resolved. The CDR3 loop spans 18 amino acids. Germline assignment: CDR1 SGHDN and CDR2 FVKESK. V dropped 1 base and J dropped 4 bases, with 22 bases sitting between them. The CDR3 DNA is TGTGCCAGCAGCCAAGCCGGTATCCCGTGGGGATGGGGAGAGACCCAGTACTTC. As protein: CASSQAGIPWGWGETQYF.

The J gene is TRBJ2-7, the V gene TRBV28; maybe TRBD1 (5 bases). The CDR3 totals 14 residues. Germline CDR1 and CDR2: MDHEN and SYDVKM. V was shortened by 8 bases and J by 0 bases, with 14 bases between the two germline ends. The CDR3 nucleotides are TGTGCCAGCGGCGACAGCGCCCTCTCCTACGAGCAGTACTTC. Residues: CASGDSALSYEQYF.

This sequence joins TRBV19 and TRBJ2-4; 8 nucleotides align to TRBD1. CDR1 is LNHDA, CDR2 SQIVND, per germline (reference sequence). The CDR3 is 14 amino acids. Germline trimming cut 8 bases from V and 6 bases from J; bases unmatched to any gene: 9. CDR3 residues: CASRPGGPINIQYF. CDR3 coding DNA: TGTGCCAGTCGCCCAGGGGGCCCGATAAACATTCAGTACTTC.

The chain has TRBV7-6 and TRBJ2-3; unclear D gene. The germline V gene has CDR1 SGHVS and CDR2 FNYEAQ. This CDR3 spans 13 amino acids. Trimming pared 3 bases from V and 3 bases from J, leaving 7 bases between. The CDR3 DNA sequence: TGTGCCAGCAGCTTGCAACTAACAGATACGCAGTATTTT. Its protein is CASSLQLTDTQYF.

V gene TRBV7-2 combines with J gene TRBJ2-1; 11 bases line up with TRBD1. Per the germline V gene, CDR1 is SGHTA and CDR2 is FQGNSA. Trimming took 8 bases from V and 5 from J; bases not matched to a gene: 8. The CDR3 totals 15 residues. CDR3 DNA sequence: TGTGCCAGCGGACAGGGGGCGAGGACTAACAATGAGCAGTTCTTC. Its protein product is CASGQGARTNNEQFF. Full variable domain (rest looked up from reference TRBV7-2 and TRBJ2-1): GAGVSQSPSNKVTEKGKDVELRCDPISGHTALYWYRQSLGQGLEFLIYFQGNSAPDKSGLPSDRFSAERTGGSVSTLTIQRTQQEDSAVYLCASGQGARTNNEQFFGPGTRLTVL.

The rearrangement joins TRBV30 to TRBJ2-5; TRBD1 or TRBD2 may be the D gene (5 bases each). Germline CDR1 reads GTSNPN; CDR2 reads SVGIG (reference sequence). The CDR3 has 15 residues. Trimming left V 8 bases short and J 5 bases short, with 24 bases between. This chain's CDR3 is CATPVSSRDPETQYF. The DNA of the CDR3 is TGTGCCACCCCCGTGTCTTCGAGGGACCCGGAGACCCAGTACTTC.